Included here is one TCR beta chain sequence, with context. Antigen unknown. This sample was taken from a study of cytomegalovirus exposure and HLA in healthy donors. Overall study findings and caveats: Most TCR sequences proved rare, with some public TCRs found in many donors. Fewer N-insertions (relative to the roughly 700-donor mean) were reportedly seen in an Asian-associated ancestry cluster in a later analysis. It was taken for granted in presence/absence analyses that sequencing depth across donors was roughly uniform.

The PCR used 60 Vbeta and 13 Jbeta primers. The assay was immunoSEQ multiplex PCR, and TCRdb's table has in-frame clones only and misses some. The sample holds over 150,000 clones. The specimen was PBMCs. This clonotype originated in a boy between 10 and 17 years old in good health and CMV-seronegative.

CDR3 sequence (DNA): TGTGCCAGCAGCTTAGACTGGGCAGCCGAAGCTTTCTTT. Its translation: CASSLDWAAEAFF. The chain has TRBV11-3 and TRBJ1-1, with D unclear. CDR1 and CDR2 from the germline V gene are SGHNT and YENEEA. V was shortened by 0 bases and J by 8 bases, with 10 bases between the two germline ends. This CDR3 contains 13 residues.